This entry lists 27 T cell receptor beta chains sequenced from one sample in a study of shared clonotypes between healthy human individuals (dated by TCRdb to the early 2020s). Library preparation was by the immunoSEQ multiplex PCR assay. The table comes from immuneACCESS by way of TCRdb, which keeps in-frame sequences with V and J called. Part of the clones is missing from these tables; in studies checked, under half for an unresolved V gene and the rest for unknown reasons. This sample has about 110,000 clones in its table, and about 63% of those were observed once. In total, the top ten clones hold over 20% of the sample. Specimen: memory CD8+ T cells sorted from blood. Explained via the paper, the cell subset or site label denotes: CD45RO+ cells pooled with CCR7-negative TemRA cells. The receptors stem from a woman aged 25 to 39 in good health.

This chain joins TRBV7-2 and TRBJ2-7, with D perhaps given as TRBD1 or TRBD2 (5 bases each). Trimming stripped 5 bases from V and 2 bases from J, with 13 bases between. Looked up from germline, CDR1 is SGHTA and CDR2 is FQGNSA. This CDR3 region has 14 residues. The CDR3 reads CASSTGLGPYEQYF. The CDR3 DNA sequence: TGTGCCAGCAGCACAGGATTGGGACCCTACGAGCAGTACTTC.

This clone appeared a few times. The J gene is TRBJ1-5, the V gene TRBV27, with a possible D match to TRBD1 (6 bases). V was cut by 5 bases and J by 0 bases, with 8 bases left in between. Per germline, CDR1 MNHEY and CDR2 SMNVEV (reference sequence). The CDR3 loop spans 14 amino acids. In DNA, the CDR3 is TGTGCCAGCAGTGGACAGTATAGCAATCAGCCCCAGCATTTT. This gives the protein CASSGQYSNQPQHF.

The chain joins TRBV5-6 to TRBJ2-1, with D perhaps matching TRBD1 (6 bases). This CDR3 has 12 amino acids. Trimming removed 5 bases at V and 4 bases at J, with 7 bases between. Germline V gene data show CDR1 as SGHDT and CDR2 as YYEEEE. The CDR3 loop reads CASSTGYNEQFF. The CDR3 DNA is TGTGCCAGCAGTACAGGGTACAATGAGCAGTTCTTC.

V and J are TRBV5-8 and TRBJ1-1; D is uncertain. CDR1 is SGHTS and CDR2 is YDEGEE in the germline V gene. The germline V and J ends were trimmed by 4 bases and 7 bases, with 8 bases remaining between them. The CDR3 sequence is 11 residues long. DNA of the CDR3: TGTGCCAGCAGCCGATTCGGTGAAGCTTTCTTT. The encoded protein is CASSRFGEAFF.

This clone was seen once. The genes are TRBV27 and TRBJ2-7; no reliable D call. Trimming removed 5 bases from V and 6 bases from J, with 14 bases in between. Per the germline V gene, CDR1 is MNHEY and CDR2 is SMNVEV (reference sequence). There are 13 residues in the CDR3. CDR3 protein: CASSPRGIVEQYF. The CDR3 region has the DNA TGTGCCAGCAGTCCCCGCGGCATAGTCGAGCAGTACTTC.

The chain links TRBV5-6 to TRBJ1-3; D might be TRBD1 (6 bases). V lost 4 bases to trimming and J lost 6 bases, with 17 bases between them. CDR1 and CDR2 from the germline V gene are SGHDT and YYEEEE. The CDR3 contains 15 residues. This CDR3 reads CASSVTGKGVNTIYF. The DNA for the CDR3 is TGTGCCAGCAGCGTTACAGGGAAGGGTGTAAACACCATATATTTT.

This chain joins TRBV18 and TRBJ2-7, with D possibly being TRBD2 (6 bases). CDR3 length: 14 residues. Trimming took 4 bases from V and 9 from J, leaving 19 bases between them. Germline V gives CDR1 KGHSH, CDR2 LQKENI. The CDR3 loop is CASSLAGRGHAQYF. DNA for the CDR3: TGTGCCAGCTCACTTGCGGGACGAGGACACGCGCAGTACTTC.

V and J are TRBV5-1 and TRBJ1-1; D may be TRBD1 (6 bases). The CDR3 has 14 residues. Germline CDR1 and CDR2: SGHRS and YFSETQ. Between the trimmed V and J ends, which lost 0 bases and 4 bases, there was a span of 10 bases. The CDR3 coding sequence is TGCGCCAGCAGCTTGGTCAGGGGTGGCACTGAAGCTTTCTTT. It is translated as CASSLVRGGTEAFF. The full variable domain, with the rest looked up from reference TRBV5-1 and TRBJ1-1, is KAGVTQTPRYLIKTRGQQVTLSCSPISGHRSVSWYQQTPGQGLQFLFEYFSETQRNKGNFPGRFSGRQFSNSRSEMNVSTLELGDSALYLCASSLVRGGTEAFFGQGTRLTVV.

V gene TRBV28 combines with J gene TRBJ1-1; D perhaps matches TRBD1 (5 bases). The CDR3 is made up of 15 amino acids. Trimming removed 4 bases from V and 1 base from J, with 13 bases in between. Germline CDR1 MDHEN, CDR2 SYDVKM. The CDR3 here is CASSSPRESNTEAFF. CDR3 in DNA: TGTGCCAGCAGTTCACCCAGGGAATCGAACACTGAAGCTTTCTTT.

This clone was seen repeatedly, ten times or more. The rearrangement uses TRBV6-1 and TRBJ1-2, with D possibly being TRBD1 (6 bases). The length of the CDR3 is 14 residues. V gave up 4 bases and J gave up 0 bases, with 9 bases separating them. Germline V gene sequence: CDR1 MNHNS, CDR2 SASEGT. The CDR3 protein is CASSGTAPNYGYTF. The CDR3 region has the DNA TGTGCCAGCAGTGGGACAGCGCCTAACTATGGCTACACCTTC.

Turning to this clone: At the DNA level, this CDR3 is encoded by other sequences in the same sample as well. The V call is TRBV9, the J call TRBJ1-1, with a tentative D call TRBD1 (5 bases). The V end was cut by 2 bases, the J end by 3 bases, with 11 bases between. The germline gives CDR1 SGDLS, CDR2 YYNGEE. The CDR3 covers 14 residues. In DNA, the CDR3 is TGTGCCAGCAGCGTCTCTTGGGGGGACACTGAAGCTTTCTTT. Its translation: CASSVSWGDTEAFF. Combining the CDR3 with reference TRBV9 and TRBJ1-1 gives the whole variable domain DSGVTQTPKHLITATGQRVTLRCSPRSGDLSVYWYQQSLDQGLQFLIQYYNGEERAKGNILERFSAQQFPDLHSELNLSSLELGDSALYFCASSVSWGDTEAFFGQGTRLTVV.

V usage is TRBV11-2 and J usage is TRBJ2-2, with D possibly matching TRBD1 (6 bases). The V gene's germline CDR1 is SGHAT and CDR2 FQNNGV. Between the trimmed V and J ends, which lost 5 bases and 5 bases, there was a span of 15 bases. The length of the CDR3 is 15 residues. In nucleotides, the CDR3 is TGTGCCAGCAGCCGCCTTGGACAGACGACCGGGGAGCTGTTTTTT. As protein: CASSRLGQTTGELFF.

The chain couples TRBV29-1 to TRBJ2-5, with unresolved D. TRBJ2-7 matches the DNA end more closely, so the J call is doubtful. Germline assignment: CDR1 SQVTM and CDR2 ANQGSEA. The CDR3 sequence is 10 residues long. CDR3 region: CSVVGREQYF. The CDR3 nucleotides read TGCAGCGTTGTAGGGCGCGAGCAGTACTTC.

The chain has TRBV28 and TRBJ2-1; TRBD2 matches 8 bases. Losses at the gene ends were 10 bases for V and 2 bases for J; bases not matched to a gene: 10. This CDR3 region has 15 residues. From germline, CDR1 is MDHEN and CDR2 SYDVKM. The CDR3 protein is CAKSNGRATYNEQFF. The CDR3 nucleotides are TGTGCCAAGTCGAACGGGAGGGCAACCTACAATGAGCAGTTCTTC.

Details on this clone: Relative to the germline gene, one junction end is altered; a read error may explain this. This rearrangement joins TRBV6-1 to TRBJ2-1; 9 nucleotides agree with TRBD1. This CDR3 is 13 amino acids long. Germline CDR1 MNHNS, CDR2 SASEGT. CDR3 in amino acids: CATSRTGENEQFF. As DNA, the CDR3 is TGTGCCACCAGTCGGACAGGGGAAAATGAGCAGTTCTTC.

This clone came up many times. V gene TRBV4-1 combines with J gene TRBJ2-3; 8 bases match TRBD2. Looked up from germline, CDR1 is MGHRA and CDR2 is YSYEKL. The CDR3 is made up of 17 amino acids. Losses at the gene ends were 0 bases for V and 4 bases for J; bases not matched to a gene: 9. The CDR3 loop reads CASSQDRRSGSPDTQYF. In nucleotides, the CDR3 is TGCGCCAGCAGCCAAGATCGGAGGAGCGGGAGCCCAGATACGCAGTATTTT.

J is TRBJ2-3 and V is TRBV28, with TRBD1 matching over 8 bases. V dropped 10 bases and J dropped 0; count of bases not matched to a gene: 15. Germline lookup yields CDR1 MDHEN and CDR2 SYDVKM. The CDR3 has 17 amino acids. The DNA of the CDR3 is TGTGCCACCAAAACCGACTTGACAGGGGCTAGCACAGATACGCAGTATTTT. This sequence encodes CATKTDLTGASTDTQYF.

V and J are TRBV25-1 and TRBJ2-7; 9 positions agree with TRBD1. V gave up 8 bases and J gave up 5 bases; unmatched junction bases: 13. Germline CDR1 reads MGHDK; CDR2 reads SYGVNS. CDR3 size: 15 residues. CDR3 protein: CASGPRTGAENEQYF. CDR3 nucleotide sequence: TGTGCCAGCGGACCTCGGACAGGGGCGGAGAACGAGCAGTACTTC.

This clone was found once. The chain recombines TRBV27 with TRBJ2-7; D may correspond to TRBD1 or TRBD2 (5 bases each). Germline V gene data show CDR1 as MNHEY and CDR2 as SMNVEV (reference sequence). Trimming shortened V by 2 bases and J by 3 bases, and 14 bases separated the two germline ends. CDR3 size: 15 residues. CDR3 amino acids: CASSLRAGTGYEQYF. The CDR3 DNA follows: TGTGCCAGCAGTTTACGGGCCGGGACGGGCTACGAGCAGTACTTC.

V is TRBV29-1 and J is TRBJ1-4; 11 bases line up with TRBD1. Germline CDR1 and CDR2: SQVTM and ANQGSEA. Germline trimming cut 0 bases from V and 4 bases from J; bases unmatched to any gene: 7. The CDR3 is 17 amino acids. The DNA for the CDR3 is TGCAGCGTTGAAGATGGCGGACAGGGGGCTGGTAATGAAAAACTGTTTTTT. Protein product: CSVEDGGQGAGNEKLFF.

This chain uses TRBV27 with TRBJ1-4, with D possibly being TRBD1 (5 bases). The CDR3 extends over 14 amino acids. Germline V lookup: CDR1 MNHEY, CDR2 SMNVEV (reference sequence). Trimming removed 3 bases at V and 7 bases at J, with 12 bases between. The CDR3 spells CASSLLDKSEKLFF. DNA for the CDR3: TGTGCCAGCAGTTTGCTGGACAAGAGTGAAAAACTGTTTTTT.

This clone occurred once. The rearrangement uses TRBV19 and TRBJ1-1; unclear D gene. The V and J ends lost 8 bases and 1 base respectively, with 14 bases between them. Germline CDR1 is LNHDA and CDR2 is SQIVND (reference sequence). The CDR3 contains 14 residues. The CDR3 loop reads CASRKGDGNTEAFF. The CDR3 coding sequence is TGTGCCAGTCGAAAGGGAGACGGGAACACTGAAGCTTTCTTT.

The V and J genes are TRBV5-1 and TRBJ1-3; D unclear. Deletions cut 0 bases from V and 1 base from J, with 11 bases between. Germline CDR1 and CDR2: SGHRS and YFSETQ. The length of the CDR3 is 16 residues. Written as DNA, the CDR3 is TGCGCCAGCAGCTTGGGGCTGGGGATGTCTGGAAACACCATATATTTT. Protein: CASSLGLGMSGNTIYF.

This clone occurred a few times. This sequence joins TRBV4-1 and TRBJ2-6; D is uncertain. The V end lost 2 bases, the J end lost 2 bases, and 10 bases lay between the germline ends. This CDR3 is built from 16 residues. CDR1 is MGHRA and CDR2 is YSYEKL in the germline V gene. The CDR3 bases are TGCGCCAGCAGCCAACAGATGGGGACTGGGGCCAACGTCCTGACTTTC. This encodes CASSQQMGTGANVLTF.

This chain links TRBV9 with TRBJ1-4; TRBD1 matches at 7 bases. Germline trimming cut 3 bases from V and 6 bases from J; bases unmatched to any gene: 8. CDR1 is SGDLS, CDR2 YYNGEE, per germline. The CDR3 covers 15 residues. The CDR3 sequence: CASSDARGVDEKLFF. Written as DNA, the CDR3 is TGTGCCAGCAGCGATGCCAGGGGGGTAGATGAAAAACTGTTTTTT. Full variable domain (outside the CDR3, taken from reference TRBV9 and TRBJ1-4): DSGVTQTPKHLITATGQRVTLRCSPRSGDLSVYWYQQSLDQGLQFLIQYYNGEERAKGNILERFSAQQFPDLHSELNLSSLELGDSALYFCASSDARGVDEKLFFGSGTQLSVL.

The gene calls are TRBV7-9 and TRBJ1-2; D is ambiguous. The V end lost 4 bases, the J end lost 4 bases, and 10 bases lay between the germline ends. Germline CDR1 and CDR2: SEHNR and FQNEAQ (reference sequence). The CDR3 is made up of 13 amino acids. This CDR3 reads CASSCGRTYGYTF. The CDR3 bases are TGTGCCAGCAGCTGCGGACGGACCTATGGCTACACCTTC. The variable domain in full, with the rest retrieved from reference TRBV7-9 and TRBJ1-2, is DTGVSQNPRHKITKRGQNVTFRCDPISEHNRLYWYRQTLGQGPEFLTYFQNEAQLEKSRLLSDRFSAERPKGSFSTLEIQRTEQGDSAMYLCASSCGRTYGYTFGSGTRLTVV.

The V call is TRBV5-5, the J call TRBJ2-3; possible D gene TRBD1, 6 bases. V lost 3 bases to trimming and J lost 6 bases, with 11 bases between them. Germline V lookup: CDR1 SGHKS, CDR2 YYEKEE (reference sequence). The CDR3 has 13 amino acids. The CDR3 DNA reads TGTGCCAGCAGCTCCGGGACAACGGATACGCAGTATTTT. It codes for CASSSGTTDTQYF.